This is a list of T cell receptor beta chains from one sample in a study of blood T cell repertoires in COVID-19. TCRdb's table, derived via immunoSEQ multiplex PCR, lists solely in-frame clones and lacks some. The data show around 120,000 clones, approximately 85% seen once. The sequenced sample was peripheral blood. Source of these receptors: a human donor in a cohort sampled during active COVID-19. Each CDR3 is given with its conserved first and last residue. A D gene is named only where the DNA matches it firmly. The size entry is marked missing in some rows and otherwise reads once, few, many or a size class.

CDR3aa: CASSLTPGLALNTQYF
CDR3nt: TGTGCCAGCTCGCTTACACCGGGACTAGCATTGAATACGCAGTATTTT
j_gene: TRBJ2-3
abundance: NA
v_gene: TRBV18
d_gene: TRBD2

CDR3aa: CASPPTGAAAGEQYF
CDR3nt: TGTGCCAGCCCCCCCACAGGAGCCGCCGCCGGCGAGCAGTACTTC
j_gene: TRBJ2-7
abundance: NA
v_gene: TRBV6-5
d_gene: NA

CDR3aa: CASVLNQGNTEAFF
CDR3nt: TGCGCCAGCGTCTTGAATCAGGGGAACACTGAAGCTTTCTTT
j_gene: TRBJ1-1
abundance: NA
v_gene: TRBV5-1
d_gene: NA

CDR3aa: CASSHGETQYF
CDR3nt: TGTGCCAGCAGCCACGGGGAGACCCAGTACTTC
j_gene: TRBJ2-5
abundance: NA
v_gene: TRBV4-2
d_gene: NA

CDR3aa: CASGEQVNQPQHF
CDR3nt: TGTGCCAGCGGGGAGCAGGTCAATCAGCCCCAGCATTTT
j_gene: TRBJ1-5
abundance: once
v_gene: TRBV6-5
d_gene: NA

CDR3aa: CATSRVTDPQPQHF
CDR3nt: TGTGCCACCAGCAGAGTCACAGATCCTCAGCCCCAGCATTTT
j_gene: TRBJ1-5
abundance: NA
v_gene: TRBV15
d_gene: NA

CDR3aa: CASRRTGGTEAFF
CDR3nt: TGTGCCAGCAGAAGGACGGGGGGCACTGAAGCTTTCTTT
j_gene: TRBJ1-1
abundance: few
v_gene: TRBV28
d_gene: NA

CDR3aa: CASSLQATNEKLFF
CDR3nt: TGCGCCAGCAGCTTACAGGCAACTAATGAAAAACTGTTTTTT
j_gene: TRBJ1-4
abundance: NA
v_gene: TRBV5-1
d_gene: NA

CDR3aa: CASRGLAGGPDTQYF
CDR3nt: TGTGCCAGCAGGGGACTAGCGGGGGGACCAGATACGCAGTATTTT
j_gene: TRBJ2-3
abundance: NA
v_gene: TRBV6-5
d_gene: TRBD2

CDR3aa: CASSLTTPIQGTDTQYF
CDR3nt: TGTGCCAGCAGTTTGACTACCCCAATCCAAGGTACAGATACGCAGTATTTT
j_gene: TRBJ2-3
abundance: once
v_gene: TRBV28
d_gene: NA

CDR3aa: CASSINTGENIQYF
CDR3nt: TGCGCCAGCAGCATTAACACTGGGGAGAACATTCAGTACTTC
j_gene: TRBJ2-4
abundance: NA
v_gene: TRBV5-1
d_gene: NA

CDR3aa: CASSDSPGGFNEQYF
CDR3nt: TGTGCCAGCAGCGACTCACCGGGGGGTTTCAACGAGCAGTACTTC
j_gene: TRBJ2-7
abundance: NA
v_gene: TRBV6-5
d_gene: TRBD2

CDR3aa: CASSRGYGYTF
CDR3nt: TGTGCCAGCAGCCGAGGCTATGGCTACACCTTC
j_gene: TRBJ1-2
abundance: NA
v_gene: TRBV12-3/TRBV12-4
d_gene: NA

CDR3aa: CASSYSTGVGEETQYF
CDR3nt: TGTGCCAGCAGTTACTCGACGGGAGTGGGCGAAGAGACCCAGTACTTC
j_gene: TRBJ2-5
abundance: NA
v_gene: TRBV6-6
d_gene: NA

CDR3aa: CASSLSNEQFF
CDR3nt: TGCGCCAGCAGCCTTAGCAATGAGCAGTTCTTC
j_gene: TRBJ2-1
abundance: once
v_gene: TRBV4-1
d_gene: NA

CDR3aa: CASSERVNLAGDSYNEQFF
CDR3nt: TGTGCCAGCAGCGAAAGAGTTAATCTAGCGGGGGACTCCTACAATGAGCAGTTCTTC
j_gene: TRBJ2-1
abundance: NA
v_gene: TRBV7-2
d_gene: TRBD2

CDR3aa: CASSRLTTGRYEQYF
CDR3nt: TGTGCCAGCAGTCGGCTCACCACAGGGCGCTACGAGCAGTACTTC
j_gene: TRBJ2-7
abundance: NA
v_gene: TRBV6-5
d_gene: NA

CDR3aa: CASSQGRGGQPQHF
CDR3nt: TGTGCCAGCAGCCAAGGCCGGGGGGGGCAGCCCCAGCATTTT
j_gene: TRBJ1-5
abundance: once
v_gene: TRBV14
d_gene: NA

CDR3aa: CASSAGGGNQPQHF
CDR3nt: TGTGCCAGCAGCGCGGGGGGGGGCAATCAGCCCCAGCATTTT
j_gene: TRBJ1-5
abundance: NA
v_gene: TRBV5-5
d_gene: NA

CDR3aa: CAISEKGESGYTF
CDR3nt: TGTGCCATCAGTGAGAAGGGGGAATCTGGCTACACCTTC
j_gene: TRBJ1-2
abundance: NA
v_gene: TRBV10-3
d_gene: NA